The 24 T cell receptor beta chains in this list originate from one sample, sequenced in a study of T cell responses to AZD1222 COVID-19 vaccine. Only in-frame clones appear in the TCRdb table, and some are missing; sequencing was by immunoSEQ multiplex PCR. The table shows 100,000 to 150,000 clones, with 92% occurring only once. The sample in question was peripheral blood, obtained on day 0 of AZD1222 vaccination. The receptors were gathered from an adult in good health.

V and J are TRBV5-6 and TRBJ2-7, with D possibly matching TRBD1 (5 bases). This CDR3 has 15 amino acids. V was pared by 0 bases and J by 0 bases, with 10 bases between. Germline CDR1 SGHDT, CDR2 YYEEEE. CDR3 amino acids: CASSLGQLTSYEQYF. The CDR3 bases are TGTGCCAGCAGCTTGGGACAGCTCACCTCCTACGAGCAGTACTTC.

V usage is TRBV10-3 and J usage is TRBJ1-5; D not resolved. The CDR3 has 13 residues. The germline V gene has CDR1 ENHRY and CDR2 SYGVKD. V was shortened by 10 bases and J by 2 bases, with 12 bases between the two germline ends. CDR3 region: CATTREGNQPQHF. Written as DNA, the CDR3 is TGTGCCACCACCCGGGAGGGCAATCAGCCCCAGCATTTT.

The rearrangement joins TRBV27 to TRBJ1-1, with TRBD1 matching over 9 bases. Germline V CDR1 and CDR2: MNHEY, SMNVEV (reference sequence). This CDR3 comprises 17 residues. V lost 5 bases to trimming and J lost 3 bases; unmatched junction nucleotides: 13. The DNA for the CDR3 is TGTGCCAGCAGTCCCCTCGGACACAACAGGGGGCACACTGAAGCTTTCTTT. Its translation: CASSPLGHNRGHTEAFF.

This clone was detected only a few times. This chain connects TRBV6-5 to TRBJ2-7; 8 bases line up with TRBD1. CDR3 length: 15 amino acids. The J segment lost 0 bases and the V segment lost 5 bases, leaving 6 bases of the junction unmatched. The germline V gene has CDR1 MNHEY and CDR2 SVGAGI. The CDR3 DNA is TGTGCCAGCAGTCAGGACAGGGTCAGCTCCTACGAGCAGTACTTC. It yields the protein CASSQDRVSSYEQYF.

This clone has only a few counts. The rearrangement links TRBV2 to TRBJ1-2; no clear D gene. Trimming removed 3 bases from V and 4 bases from J, with 3 bases in between. Germline lookup yields CDR1 SNHLY and CDR2 FYNNEI. This CDR3 has 11 amino acids. The CDR3: CASSDGYGYTF. The CDR3 DNA reads TGTGCCAGCAGTGATGGCTATGGCTACACCTTC.

The CDR3 coding sequence is TGTGCCAGCAGTTTGGGGGCCCGGGACAGGGGTAACTATGGCTACACCTTC. It encodes CASSLGARDRGNYGYTF. The chain couples TRBV28 to TRBJ1-2, with 10 bases aligning to TRBD1. CDR3 length equals 17 residues. Per the germline V gene, CDR1 is MDHEN and CDR2 is SYDVKM. Trimming removed 3 bases from V and 1 base from J; junction bases left unmatched: 8.

This sequence joins TRBV2 and TRBJ1-1, with 8 bases matching TRBD1. The germline CDR1 and CDR2 sequences are SNHLY and FYNNEI. V shed 4 bases and J 1 base; nucleotides not matched to a gene: 5. The CDR3 contains 15 residues. The CDR3 sequence is CASSAYGTGNTEAFF. In DNA form, the CDR3 reads TGTGCCAGCAGTGCTTATGGGACAGGGAACACTGAAGCTTTCTTT.

Concerning this clone itself: The junction departs from germline at one end; a sequencing error may be responsible. The genes are TRBV20-1 and TRBJ1-5, with D possibly TRBD1 on 5 matching bases. The CDR3 loop spans 11 amino acids. Germline CDR1 reads DFQATT; CDR2 reads SNEGSKA (reference sequence). The CDR3 sequence: CSAKGSQPQHF. CDR3 DNA sequence: TGCAGCGCTAAGGGGTCTCAGCCCCAGCATTTT.

The chain links TRBV10-3 to TRBJ2-3, with 15 bases aligning to TRBD2. Germline V gene data show CDR1 as ENHRY and CDR2 as SYGVKD. The ends lost 5 bases at V and 3 bases at J; junction bases unmatched: 12. This CDR3 region has 19 residues. The CDR3 DNA follows: TGTGCCATCAGTTGGACTAGCGGGAGGGCCACCAGGGTGACAGATACGCAGTATTTT. Encoded protein: CAISWTSGRATRVTDTQYF.

V usage is TRBV6-5 and J usage is TRBJ1-6, with 8 bases that match TRBD1. CDR3 size: 12 residues. The germline V gene encodes CDR1 MNHEY and CDR2 SVGAGI. Trimming removed 5 bases from V and 15 bases from J; junction bases left unmatched: 6. The CDR3 DNA sequence: TGTGCCAGCAGTCCCCGGACAGGGATCCTCCACTTT. Translated: CASSPRTGILHF.

The V gene is TRBV9, the J gene TRBJ1-6, with 10 bases lining up with TRBD1. Per the germline V gene, CDR1 is SGDLS and CDR2 is YYNGEE. CDR3 length equals 16 residues. Trimming removed 4 bases from V and 8 bases from J; junction bases left unmatched: 9. CDR3 sequence: CASSHGTGVVDSPLHF. As DNA, the CDR3 is TGTGCCAGCAGCCACGGGACAGGGGTCGTGGATTCACCCCTCCACTTT.

The chain employs TRBV28 and TRBJ2-3; 8 bases align to TRBD2. Germline CDR1 MDHEN, CDR2 SYDVKM. The length of the CDR3 is 15 residues. V shed 3 bases and J 5 bases; nucleotides not matched to a gene: 7. This CDR3 reads CASSFEAGDRDTQYF. The DNA for the CDR3 is TGTGCCAGCAGTTTCGAAGCGGGAGACCGAGATACGCAGTATTTT.

The V and J genes are TRBV5-1 and TRBJ2-5; weak D call: TRBD2 (5 bases). The ends were cut back, 2 bases at V and 4 bases at J, with 12 bases in the middle. Germline CDR1 and CDR2: SGHRS and YFSETQ. CDR3 length equals 14 residues. The CDR3 sequence is CASSFRGAGETQYF. CDR3 bases: TGCGCCAGCAGCTTTAGAGGTGCGGGAGAGACCCAGTACTTC.

There are a few counts of this clone. The chain combines TRBV11-2 with TRBJ2-7; 8 nucleotides agree with TRBD1. J gave up 0 bases and V 2 bases, and 3 bases lay outside the gene matches. Germline assignment: CDR1 SGHAT and CDR2 FQNNGV. CDR3 length: 15 amino acids. This CDR3 is CASSLLDRVSYEQYF. CDR3 coding DNA: TGTGCCAGCAGCTTATTGGACAGGGTCTCCTACGAGCAGTACTTC.

In DNA form, the CDR3 reads TGTGCCAGCAGCTTAGTCCAGGGGATTACCTACGAGCAGTACTTC. Its protein product is CASSLVQGITYEQYF. This chain links TRBV7-9 with TRBJ2-7; weak D call: TRBD1 (6 bases). The germline CDR1 and CDR2 sequences are SEHNR and FQNEAQ (reference sequence). Trimming left V 1 base short and J 2 bases short, with 12 bases between. The CDR3 is 15 amino acids.

The chain uses TRBV4-2 and TRBJ2-7; D call uncertain. The CDR3 is made up of 12 amino acids. V gave up 2 bases and J gave up 1 base, with 3 bases separating them. Per the germline V gene, CDR1 is LGHNA and CDR2 is YNFKEQ. CDR3 amino acids: CASSQKSYEQYF. The CDR3 DNA reads as TGTGCCAGCAGCCAAAAATCCTACGAGCAGTACTTC.

The gene calls are TRBV29-1 and TRBJ1-2; TRBD1 aligns across 8 bases. V trimming: 5 bases; J trimming: 4 bases; junction bases outside the gene matches: 6. This CDR3 spans 13 amino acids. The germline gives CDR1 SQVTM, CDR2 ANQGSEA. The CDR3: CSVSTGAGYGYTF. DNA of the CDR3: TGCAGCGTTTCGACAGGGGCAGGCTATGGCTACACCTTC.

This clone appeared once. The CDR3 region has the DNA TGTGCCTGGAGAGGGGACAAGGGAAATTCACCCCTCCACTTT. Its protein is CAWRGDKGNSPLHF. The V call is TRBV30, the J call TRBJ1-6; D may be TRBD1 (6 bases). Trimming pared 3 bases from V and 7 bases from J, leaving 13 bases between. The CDR3 length is 14 residues. Germline values: CDR1 GTSNPN, CDR2 SVGIG (reference sequence).

The rearrangement joins TRBV3-1 (or the pseudogene TRBV3-2) to TRBJ1-5; no clear D gene. Trimming cost V 2 bases and J 2 bases, with 19 bases left between them. Looked up from germline, CDR1 is LGHDT and CDR2 is YNNKEL (reference sequence). The CDR3 is made up of 18 amino acids. CDR3 nucleotide sequence: TGTGCCAGCAGCCAACGGGTGGCCTCCCCTTACGGCAATCAGCCCCAGCATTTT. It specifies CASSQRVASPYGNQPQHF.

The V gene is TRBV5-4, the J gene TRBJ1-3; unclear D gene. Germline lookup yields CDR1 SGHNT and CDR2 YYREEE (reference sequence). V was cut by 4 bases and J by 1 base, with 6 bases left in between. The CDR3 is 13 residues long. CDR3 loop: CASSLPSGNTIYF. CDR3 nucleotides: TGTGCCAGCAGCCTGCCGTCTGGAAACACCATATATTTT.

The CDR3 here is CASSTLAGTGYEQYF. In DNA form, the CDR3 reads TGTGCCAGCAGCACACTAGCGGGGACGGGCTACGAGCAGTACTTC. The genes are TRBV3-1 (or the pseudogene TRBV3-2) and TRBJ2-7; 10 positions match TRBD2. V dropped 5 bases and J dropped 3; count of bases not matched to a gene: 7. This CDR3 region has 15 residues. From germline, CDR1 is LGHDT and CDR2 YNNKEL (reference sequence).

The genes are TRBV19 and TRBJ2-2, with TRBD1 matching over 8 bases. The CDR3 runs to 14 residues. The germline CDR1 and CDR2 sequences are LNHDA and SQIVND (reference sequence). Germline trimming cut 7 bases from V and 6 bases from J; bases unmatched to any gene: 7. The CDR3 spells CASTTGGGPGELFF. Written as DNA, the CDR3 is TGTGCCAGTACCACAGGGGGAGGTCCCGGGGAGCTGTTTTTT. The whole variable domain, remainder taken from reference TRBV19 and TRBJ2-2, is DGGITQSPKYLFRKEGQNVTLSCEQNLNHDAMYWYRQDPGQGLRLIYYSQIVNDFQKGDIAEGYSVSREKKESFPLTVTSAQKNPTAFYLCASTTGGGPGELFFGEGSRLTVL.

This clone was seen just once. This chain connects TRBV7-8 to TRBJ2-7, with D maybe TRBD1 (5 bases). This CDR3 region has 14 residues. The V gene lost 1 base and the J gene lost 1 base, with 8 bases spanning the gap. From germline, CDR1 is SGHVS and CDR2 FQNEAQ. The DNA for the CDR3 is TGTGCCAGCAGCTTAGATACAGGATCCTACGAGCAGTACTTC. Its translation is CASSLDTGSYEQYF.

The sample holds a few counts of this clone. The chain recombines TRBV3-1 (or the pseudogene TRBV3-2) with TRBJ2-7; D perhaps matches TRBD1 (5 bases). Germline CDR1 and CDR2: LGHDT and YNNKEL (reference sequence). The V and J ends lost 1 base and 6 bases respectively, with 13 bases between them. The CDR3 spans 14 residues. The CDR3 DNA is TGTGCCAGCAGCCAAGGTAGTTGGGGCGGCGAGCAGTACTTC. Protein product: CASSQGSWGGEQYF.